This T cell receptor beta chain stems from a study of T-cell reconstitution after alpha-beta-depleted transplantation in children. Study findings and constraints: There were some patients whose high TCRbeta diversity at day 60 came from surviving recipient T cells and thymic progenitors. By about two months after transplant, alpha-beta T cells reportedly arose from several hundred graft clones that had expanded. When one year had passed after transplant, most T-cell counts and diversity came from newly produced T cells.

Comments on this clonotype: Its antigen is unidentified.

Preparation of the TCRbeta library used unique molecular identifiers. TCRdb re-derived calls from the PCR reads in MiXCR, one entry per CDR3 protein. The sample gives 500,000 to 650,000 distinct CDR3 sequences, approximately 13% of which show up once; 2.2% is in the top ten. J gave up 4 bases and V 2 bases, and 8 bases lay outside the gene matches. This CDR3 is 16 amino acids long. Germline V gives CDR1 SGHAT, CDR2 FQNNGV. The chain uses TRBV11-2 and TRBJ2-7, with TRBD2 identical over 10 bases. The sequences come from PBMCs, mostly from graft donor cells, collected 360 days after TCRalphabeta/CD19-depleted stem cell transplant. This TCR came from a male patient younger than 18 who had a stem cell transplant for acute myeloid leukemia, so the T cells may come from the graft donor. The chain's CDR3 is CASSLTSSGSTYEQYF. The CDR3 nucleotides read TGTGCCAGCAGCTTAACCTCTAGCGGGAGTACATACGAGCAGTACTTC. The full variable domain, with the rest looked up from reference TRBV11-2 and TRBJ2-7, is EAGVAQSPRYKIIEKRQSVAFWCNPISGHATLYWYQQILGQGPKLLIQFQNNGVVDDSQLPKDRFSAERLKGVDSTLKIQPAKLEDSAVYLCASSLTSSGSTYEQYFGPGTRLTVT.